This T cell receptor (beta chain) was sequenced during a study of blood T cell repertoires in COVID-19. The method was immunoSEQ multiplex PCR; TCRdb's version includes in-frame clones alone and lacks a portion of them. The sample consists of 95,000 to 150,000 clones, 55% to 70% of them appearing once. This clone was picked up one time. The sample comprised peripheral blood. The origin of this receptor is a woman in her 70s with acute or convalescent COVID-19.

The CDR3 nucleotides read TGTGCCAGCAGTTTCGACAGGGGAAGCAATCAGCCCCAGCATTTT. Translating gives CASSFDRGSNQPQHF. This sequence joins TRBV28 and TRBJ1-5, with 8 positions matching TRBD1. Germline V CDR1 and CDR2: MDHEN, SYDVKM. The junction had 2 bases not matched to a gene; V was cut back by 3 bases and J by 1 base. This CDR3 contains 15 residues.